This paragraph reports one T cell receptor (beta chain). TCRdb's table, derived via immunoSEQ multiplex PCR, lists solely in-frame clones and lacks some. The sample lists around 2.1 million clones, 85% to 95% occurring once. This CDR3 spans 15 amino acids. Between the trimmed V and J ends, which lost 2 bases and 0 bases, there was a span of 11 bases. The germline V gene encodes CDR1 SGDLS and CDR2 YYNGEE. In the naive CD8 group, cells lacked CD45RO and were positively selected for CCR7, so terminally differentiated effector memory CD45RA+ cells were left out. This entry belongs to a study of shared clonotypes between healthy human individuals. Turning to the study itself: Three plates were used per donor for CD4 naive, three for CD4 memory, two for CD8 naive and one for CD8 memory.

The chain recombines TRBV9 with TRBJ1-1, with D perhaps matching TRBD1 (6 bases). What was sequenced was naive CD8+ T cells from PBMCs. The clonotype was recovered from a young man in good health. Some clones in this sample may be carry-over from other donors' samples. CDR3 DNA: TGTGCCAGCAGCGTTACAGGGAGTTTGAACACTGAAGCTTTCTTT. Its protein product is CASSVTGSLNTEAFF.